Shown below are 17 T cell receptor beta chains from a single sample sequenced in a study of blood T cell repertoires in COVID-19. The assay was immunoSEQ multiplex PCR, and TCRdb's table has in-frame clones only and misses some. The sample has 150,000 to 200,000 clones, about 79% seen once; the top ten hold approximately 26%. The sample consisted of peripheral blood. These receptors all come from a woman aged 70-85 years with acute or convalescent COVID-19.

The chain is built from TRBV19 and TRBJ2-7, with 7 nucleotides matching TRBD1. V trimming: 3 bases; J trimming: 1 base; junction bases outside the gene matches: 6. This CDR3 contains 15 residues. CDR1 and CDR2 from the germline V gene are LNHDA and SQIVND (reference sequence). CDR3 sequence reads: CASSIGQVGSYEQYF. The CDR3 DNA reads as TGTGCCAGTAGTATCGGACAGGTCGGTTCCTACGAGCAGTACTTC.

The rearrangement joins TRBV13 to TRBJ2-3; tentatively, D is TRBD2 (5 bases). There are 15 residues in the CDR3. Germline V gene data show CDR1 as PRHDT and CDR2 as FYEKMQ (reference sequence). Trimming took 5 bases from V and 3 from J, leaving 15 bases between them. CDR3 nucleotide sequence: TGTGCCAGCAGCCAGTTTCAGAGGAGGACAGATACGCAGTATTTT. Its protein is CASSQFQRRTDTQYF.

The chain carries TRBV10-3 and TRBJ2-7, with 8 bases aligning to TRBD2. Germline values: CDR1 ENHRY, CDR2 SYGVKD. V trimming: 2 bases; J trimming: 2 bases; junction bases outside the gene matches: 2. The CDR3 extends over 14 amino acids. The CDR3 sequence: CAISENGRAYEQYF. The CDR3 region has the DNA TGTGCCATCAGTGAGAACGGGAGGGCCTACGAGCAGTACTTC.

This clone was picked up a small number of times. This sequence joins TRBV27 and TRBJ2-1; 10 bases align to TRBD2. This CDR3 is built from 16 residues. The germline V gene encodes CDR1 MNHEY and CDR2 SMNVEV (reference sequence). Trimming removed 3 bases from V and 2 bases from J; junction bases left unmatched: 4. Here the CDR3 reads CASSFTGTSAYNEQFF. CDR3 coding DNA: TGTGCCAGCAGTTTTACCGGGACTAGCGCCTACAATGAGCAGTTCTTC.

The CDR3, as DNA: TGCGCCAGCAGCTTGGGGCGGAGGGCTAGCACAGATACGCAGTATTTT. The encoded protein is CASSLGRRASTDTQYF. V gene TRBV5-1 combines with J gene TRBJ2-3; maybe TRBD2 (6 bases). CDR3 length: 16 amino acids. V was shortened by 0 bases and J by 0 bases, with 11 bases between the two germline ends. The germline gives CDR1 SGHRS, CDR2 YFSETQ.

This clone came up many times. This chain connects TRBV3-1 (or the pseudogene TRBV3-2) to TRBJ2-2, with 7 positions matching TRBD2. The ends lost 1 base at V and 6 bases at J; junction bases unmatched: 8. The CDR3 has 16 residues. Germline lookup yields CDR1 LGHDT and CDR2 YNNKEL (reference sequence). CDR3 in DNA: TGTGCCAGCAGCCAAGGAGCGGGAAGGTTAGCCGGGGAGCTGTTTTTT. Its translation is CASSQGAGRLAGELFF.

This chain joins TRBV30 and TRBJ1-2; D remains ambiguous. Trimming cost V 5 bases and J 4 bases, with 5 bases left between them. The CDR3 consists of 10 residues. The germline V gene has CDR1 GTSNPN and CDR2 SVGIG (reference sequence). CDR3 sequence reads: CAWFSYGYTF. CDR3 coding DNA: TGTGCCTGGTTTAGCTATGGCTACACCTTC. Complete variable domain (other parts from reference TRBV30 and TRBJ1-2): SQTIHQWPATLVQPVGSPLSLECTVEGTSNPNLYWYRQAAGRGLQLLFYSVGIGQISSEVPQNLSASRPQDRQFILSSKKLLLSDSGFYLCAWFSYGYTFGSGTRLTVV.

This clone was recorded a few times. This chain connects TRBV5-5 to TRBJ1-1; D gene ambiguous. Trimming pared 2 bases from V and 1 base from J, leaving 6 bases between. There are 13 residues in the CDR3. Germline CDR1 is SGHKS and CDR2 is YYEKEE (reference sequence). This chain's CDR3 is CASSFGGNTEAFF. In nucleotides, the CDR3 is TGTGCCAGCAGCTTCGGAGGGAACACTGAAGCTTTCTTT.

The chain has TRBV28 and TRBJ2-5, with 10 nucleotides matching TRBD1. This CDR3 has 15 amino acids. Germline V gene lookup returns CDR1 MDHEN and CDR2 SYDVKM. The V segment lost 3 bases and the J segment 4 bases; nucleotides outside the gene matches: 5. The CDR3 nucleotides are TGTGCCAGCAGTTTTGGGACAGGGGATTCAGAGACCCAGTACTTC. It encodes CASSFGTGDSETQYF.

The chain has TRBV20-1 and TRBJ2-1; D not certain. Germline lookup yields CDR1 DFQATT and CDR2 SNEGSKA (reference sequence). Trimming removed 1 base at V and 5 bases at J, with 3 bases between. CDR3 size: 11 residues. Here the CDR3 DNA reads TGCAGTGCTAGAGGGCACAATGAGCAGTTCTTC. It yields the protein CSARGHNEQFF.

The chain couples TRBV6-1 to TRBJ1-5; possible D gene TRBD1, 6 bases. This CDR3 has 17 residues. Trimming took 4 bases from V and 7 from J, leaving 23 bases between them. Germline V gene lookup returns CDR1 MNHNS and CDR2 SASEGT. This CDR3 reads CASSADVGGGALQPQHF. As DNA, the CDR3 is TGTGCCAGCAGTGCAGATGTCGGCGGGGGCGCGTTGCAGCCCCAGCATTTT.

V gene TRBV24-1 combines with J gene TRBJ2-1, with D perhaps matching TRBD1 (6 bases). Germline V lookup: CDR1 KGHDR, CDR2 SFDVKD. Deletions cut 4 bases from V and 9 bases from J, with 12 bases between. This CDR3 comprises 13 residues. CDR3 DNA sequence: TGTGCCACCAGTGAGGCAGGGGTGGGTGAGCAGTTCTTC. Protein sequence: CATSEAGVGEQFF.

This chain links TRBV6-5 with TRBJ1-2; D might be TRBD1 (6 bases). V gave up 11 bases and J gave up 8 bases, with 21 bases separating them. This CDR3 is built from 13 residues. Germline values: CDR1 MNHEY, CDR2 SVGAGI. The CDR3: CAASRDTSTGYTF. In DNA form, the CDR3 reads TGTGCCGCCAGCAGGGACACTTCCACCGGCTACACCTTC.

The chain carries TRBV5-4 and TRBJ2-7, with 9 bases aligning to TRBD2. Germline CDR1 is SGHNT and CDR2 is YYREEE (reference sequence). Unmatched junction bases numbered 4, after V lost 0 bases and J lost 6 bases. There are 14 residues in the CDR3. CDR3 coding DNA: TGTGCCAGCAGCTTGGATAGCGGGAGTACCGAGCAGTACTTC. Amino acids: CASSLDSGSTEQYF.

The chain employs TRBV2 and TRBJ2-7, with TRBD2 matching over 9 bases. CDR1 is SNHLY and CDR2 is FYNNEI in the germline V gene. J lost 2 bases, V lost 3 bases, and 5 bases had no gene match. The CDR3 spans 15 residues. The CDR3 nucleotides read TGTGCCAGCAGTGAGTTGCGGGAGGGCCCCTACGAGCAGTACTTC. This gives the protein CASSELREGPYEQYF.

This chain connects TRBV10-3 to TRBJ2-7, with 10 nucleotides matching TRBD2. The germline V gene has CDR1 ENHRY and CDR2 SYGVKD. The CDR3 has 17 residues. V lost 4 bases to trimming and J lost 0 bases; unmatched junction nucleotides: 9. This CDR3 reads CAISGSSGSRSSYEQYF. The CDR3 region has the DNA TGTGCCATCAGTGGGTCTAGCGGGAGCCGTAGCTCCTACGAGCAGTACTTC.

CDR3: CASSLVRDRASSSGNTIYF. The CDR3 nucleotides are TGTGCCAGCAGCTTAGTCCGGGACAGGGCCTCCTCCTCTGGAAACACCATATATTTT. This chain uses TRBV7-9 with TRBJ1-3, with 9 bases aligning to TRBD1. V trimming: 1 base; J trimming: 0 bases; junction bases outside the gene matches: 10. This CDR3 spans 19 amino acids. Germline V lookup: CDR1 SEHNR, CDR2 FQNEAQ (reference sequence).